This T cell receptor beta chain was retrieved from a study of human T cells and chemical hapten exposure. The library tagged individual cDNA molecules with unique molecular identifiers. Per the original methods: Sample-level TCR yields exhibited a median of about 91,000, with a range of roughly 20,000 to 750,000. Each CDR3 protein is one row after TCRdb ran MiXCR on the RACE reads. These V and J calls originate from TCRdb's pipeline instead of the authors' own analysis. This repertoire shows about 190,000 distinct CDR3 sequences, about 22% found once; its top ten account for 2.5%. Specified time point: patch test 3, about 24 weeks after DPC sensitization. The treatment is: therapeutic diphenylcyclopropenone sensitization with weekly scalp DPC. The CDR3 is made up of 16 amino acids. Trimming removed 1 base at V and 9 bases at J, with 17 bases between. The germline CDR1 and CDR2 sequences are SGHKS and YYEKEE (reference sequence).

The receptor's source is a woman between 40 and 50 years old with alopecia areata. Some clones in this sample may be carry-over from other donors' samples. Sample: whole blood, taken in connection with sensitization to the hapten diphenylcyclopropenone (DPC). The gene calls are TRBV5-5 and TRBJ1-6; tentative D call: TRBD1 (6 bases). The CDR3 sequence is CASSLWDTTAGSPLHF. CDR3 DNA sequence: TGTGCCAGCAGCTTGTGGGACACCACAGCCGGTTCACCCCTCCACTTT.